The rows below give T cell receptor beta chains drawn from one sample of a study of vaccination and CD4 T cells after COVID-19. TCRdb reanalysed the PCR reads using MiXCR and keeps one entry per CDR3 protein. Here the sample spans about 15,000 distinct CDR3 sequences, approximately 52% being singletons. These receptors lack a known antigen. Sequences were obtained from CD4+ T cells from blood, cultured in vitro. The receptor source for this set is a human donor who had recovered from COVID-19. The CDR3 runs from the conserved cysteine through the conserved F or W. The D gene is left open where the match is weak. The size of a clone is reported for some rows only, either as once, few or many, or as a class for expanded clones.

V gene	D gene	J gene	clone size	CDR3 DNA	CDR3 protein
TRBV7-8	-	TRBJ1-2	few	TGTGCCAGCAGCTTAGAGGGCGCGAGTGGCTACACCTTC	CASSLEGASGYTF
TRBV6-5	-	TRBJ2-2	few	TGTGCCAGCAGTTACAGGGGCCCCGGGGAGCTGTTTTTT	CASSYRGPGELFF
TRBV10-3	-	TRBJ2-1	once	TGTGCCATCAGTGAGTCGAGAGGGGGAATACTCTACAATGAGCAGTTCTTC	CAISESRGGILYNEQFF
TRBV5-6	-	TRBJ1-2	few	TGTGCCAGCAGCTTTGGGAGAGCAGGTGATGGCTACACCTTC	CASSFGRAGDGYTF
TRBV7-2	TRBD2	TRBJ2-5	-	TGTGCCAGCAGCCAAGCGGGGCCCGGGGAGACCCAGTACTTC	CASSQAGPGETQYF
TRBV6-1	-	TRBJ1-2	-	TGTGCCAGCAGCAGGAGTGCAGCTCTCTATGGCTACACCTTC	CASSRSAALYGYTF
TRBV2	TRBD1	TRBJ2-7	-	TGTGCCAGCAAAGCTAGGGGGCTAATTTACGAGCAGTACTTC	CASKARGLIYEQYF
TRBV9	-	TRBJ1-6	-	TGTGCCAGCAGCGTAGGGGTTTCACCCCTCCACTTT	CASSVGVSPLHF
TRBV7-2	-	TRBJ1-5	-	TGTGCCAGCAGCTTAGGACAGGGCAATCAGCCCCAGCATTTT	CASSLGQGNQPQHF
TRBV20-1	-	TRBJ1-5	-	TGCAGTGCTAAACCCGCAGGGGAAGGGAATCAGCCCCAGCATTTT	CSAKPAGEGNQPQHF
TRBV7-8	-	TRBJ1-1	few	TGTGCCAGCAGCTTAACGAGGAACACTGAAGCTTTCTTT	CASSLTRNTEAFF
TRBV24-1	-	TRBJ2-3	-	TGTGCCACCAGTGATTTCGGGGGTGGTGAGGATACGCAGTATTTT	CATSDFGGGEDTQYF
TRBV7-2	-	TRBJ2-7	-	TGTGCCAGCAGCTCCACTAGGGACCGTTCCTACGAGCAGTACTTC	CASSSTRDRSYEQYF
TRBV7-8	-	TRBJ2-1	-	TGTGCCAGCAGCTTAGCGTCGTCCTACAATGAGCAGTTCTTC	CASSLASSYNEQFF
TRBV30	-	TRBJ1-6	-	TGTGCCTGGAGCTTCCTACAGGGTGTGAGGAATTCACCCCTCCACTTT	CAWSFLQGVRNSPLHF
TRBV20-1	TRBD1	TRBJ1-5	-	TGCAGTGCTGGGGGACAGGAGATCAATCAGCCCCAGCATTTT	CSAGGQEINQPQHF
TRBV6-1	-	TRBJ1-5	few	TGTGCCAGCAGGAGCCTTAGGGGAGGCAATCAGCCCCAGCATTTT	CASRSLRGGNQPQHF
TRBV6-2/TRBV6-3	-	TRBJ2-1	few	TGTGCCAGCAGTTGGGTAATGACGGGGGGCCGAAACTCCTACAATGAGCAGTTCTTC	CASSWVMTGGRNSYNEQFF
TRBV6-5	TRBD2	TRBJ2-3	-	TGTGCCAGCAGTTACGAGCGGGGCTCAGATACGCAGTATTTT	CASSYERGSDTQYF
TRBV7-8	-	TRBJ2-2	-	TGTGCCAGCAGCGGTAGCGGCTCCGGCGGGGAGCTGTTTTTT	CASSGSGSGGELFF
TRBV7-2	TRBD2	TRBJ2-3	few	TGTGCCAGCAGCTCCGGACTAGCGGGAGTTCCGAGCACAGATACGCAGTATTTT	CASSSGLAGVPSTDTQYF
TRBV15	TRBD1	TRBJ2-5	-	TGTGCCACCAGCAGAGGAAACAGGGGGCGGCAAGAGACCCAGTACTTC	CATSRGNRGRQETQYF
TRBV28	TRBD1	TRBJ2-1	-	TGTGCCAGCAGCTCGGACAGGGGAATGGCCCTCTACAATGAGCAGTTCTTC	CASSSDRGMALYNEQFF
TRBV6-1	-	TRBJ1-5	once	TGTGCCAGCTCCCGGGGGGGCATAGGTCAGCCCCAGCATTTT	CASSRGGIGQPQHF
TRBV5-1	-	TRBJ1-1	few	TGCGCCAGCAGCTTGGCACTAGGGGTCAGGAACACTGAAGCTTTCTTT	CASSLALGVRNTEAFF
TRBV7-2	-	TRBJ1-5	few	TGTGCCAGCAGCCTTCTAGGCATCAATCAGCCCCAGCATTTT	CASSLLGINQPQHF
TRBV5-4	TRBD1	TRBJ1-4	-	TGTGCCAGCAGCTCCCAGGGGGGGACTAATGAAAAACTGTTTTTT	CASSSQGGTNEKLFF
TRBV7-6	-	TRBJ1-1	-	TGTGCCAGCAGCCTAGACTTGGAGGCAAGTCGAGCTTTCTTT	CASSLDLEASRAFF
TRBV19	-	TRBJ1-2	few	TGTGCCAGTAGTATACGGACAAAAGCGGGTGGCTACACCTTC	CASSIRTKAGGYTF
TRBV6-2/TRBV6-3	TRBD2	TRBJ2-7	-	TGTGCCAGCACCGAGGGGACTAGCGGCTACGAGCAGTACTTC	CASTEGTSGYEQYF
TRBV7-2	TRBD1	TRBJ1-2	-	TGTGCCAGCAGCTTAGAACGACAGGGCGGCTACACCTTC	CASSLERQGGYTF
TRBV10-3	-	TRBJ1-5	few	TGTGCCATCAGTGAGGTGGGGCTAGATCAGCCCCAGCATTTT	CAISEVGLDQPQHF
TRBV7-3	-	TRBJ1-1	few	TGTGCCAGCAGCTCCGTATCTCTGCCCATGAACACTGAAGCTTTCTTT	CASSSVSLPMNTEAFF
TRBV7-2	-	TRBJ2-7	-	TGTGCCAGCAGCTTAACGGCAGCCTACGAGCAGTACTTC	CASSLTAAYEQYF
TRBV20-1	TRBD2	TRBJ2-1	-	TGCAGTGCTAGGGATAGCGGGCACTACAATGAGCAGTTCTTC	CSARDSGHYNEQFF
TRBV7-2	-	TRBJ2-7	-	TGTGCCAGCAGCTTATGGTCCTACGGCCGTAGCTCCTACGAGCAGTACTTC	CASSLWSYGRSSYEQYF
TRBV7-2	-	TRBJ2-1	-	TGTGCCAGCAGCTTTTCCCCCCAAAGCTCCTACAATGAGCAGTTCTTC	CASSFSPQSSYNEQFF
TRBV10-3	-	TRBJ2-1	-	TGTGCCTCAGGAGCGGGTAATGGTACTTCCTACAATGAGCAGTTCTTC	CASGAGNGTSYNEQFF
TRBV6-1	TRBD2	TRBJ2-3	-	TGTGCCAGCAGTCGGGGGGGACTAGCCGAGGCAGATACGCAGTATTTT	CASSRGGLAEADTQYF
TRBV7-9	TRBD1	TRBJ2-3	-	TGTGCCAGCAGCTCAACAGGGGGTGCAGATACGCAGTATTTT	CASSSTGGADTQYF
TRBV28	-	TRBJ1-2	few	TGTGCCAGCAGCCCCCGCGGGACGGGTAACTATGGCTACACCTTC	CASSPRGTGNYGYTF
TRBV5-5	-	TRBJ1-2	-	TGTGCCAGCAGCTTGGCGGGATTCCTCTATGGCTACACCTTC	CASSLAGFLYGYTF
TRBV27	-	TRBJ2-4	-	TGTGCCAGCCGAGGGTTTGACATTCAGTACTTC	CASRGFDIQYF
TRBV20-1	-	TRBJ1-1	few	TGCAGTGCTAGGGGTGGGGAGGGGAACACTGAAGCTTTCTTT	CSARGGEGNTEAFF
TRBV7-2	-	TRBJ1-6	-	TGTGCCAGCAGCATCCGGGCCTCGGGAAATAATTCACCCCTCCACTTT	CASSIRASGNNSPLHF
TRBV12-3/TRBV12-4	-	TRBJ2-7	-	TGTGCCAGCAGTTTATACGAGCAGTACTTC	CASSLYEQYF
TRBV20-1	TRBD2	TRBJ2-3	-	TGCAGTGCTAGAGAGCGGCGGGGACTACGATTAGATACGCAGTATTTT	CSARERRGLRLDTQYF
TRBV6-2/TRBV6-3	-	TRBJ1-4	-	TGTGCCAGCGAGGGCGGTGAAAAACTGTTTTTT	CASEGGEKLFF
TRBV7-3	-	TRBJ1-1	-	TGTGCCAGCAGCTTAGAGGGCGCTTACACTGAAGCTTTCTTT	CASSLEGAYTEAFF
TRBV11-3	-	TRBJ1-1	-	TGTGCCAGCAGCTTAGAGTGGAACACTGAAGCTTTCTTT	CASSLEWNTEAFF
TRBV7-2	-	TRBJ1-3	-	TGTGCCAGCAGCGCCGCGGGGGGCTCTGGAAACACCATATATTTT	CASSAAGGSGNTIYF
TRBV28	-	TRBJ1-6	few	TGTGCCAGCAGTACCCTAGGGAGCTATAATTCACCCCTCCACTTT	CASSTLGSYNSPLHF
TRBV20-1	TRBD2	TRBJ2-3	few	TGCAGTGCTAGGACTAGCGGGAGGTCTAGCACAGATACGCAGTATTTT	CSARTSGRSSTDTQYF